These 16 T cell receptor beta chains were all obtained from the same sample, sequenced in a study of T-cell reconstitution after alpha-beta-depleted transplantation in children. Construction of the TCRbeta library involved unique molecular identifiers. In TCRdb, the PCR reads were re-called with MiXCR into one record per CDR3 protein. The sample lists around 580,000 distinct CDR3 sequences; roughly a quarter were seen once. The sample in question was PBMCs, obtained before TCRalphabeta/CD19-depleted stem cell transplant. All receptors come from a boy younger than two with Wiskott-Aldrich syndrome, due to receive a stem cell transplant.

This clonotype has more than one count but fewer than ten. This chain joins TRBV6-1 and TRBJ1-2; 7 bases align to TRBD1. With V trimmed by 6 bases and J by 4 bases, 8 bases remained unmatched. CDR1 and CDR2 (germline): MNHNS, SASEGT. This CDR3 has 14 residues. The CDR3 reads CASSRQQGSYGYTF. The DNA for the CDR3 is TGTGCCAGCAGCCGCCAACAGGGGAGCTATGGCTACACCTTC.

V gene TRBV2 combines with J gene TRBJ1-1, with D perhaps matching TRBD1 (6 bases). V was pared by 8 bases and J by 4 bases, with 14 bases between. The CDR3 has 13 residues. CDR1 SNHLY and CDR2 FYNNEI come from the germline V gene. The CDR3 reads CASSLRGVTEAFF. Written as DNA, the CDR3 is TGTGCCAGCTCCCTCAGGGGAGTCACTGAAGCTTTCTTT.

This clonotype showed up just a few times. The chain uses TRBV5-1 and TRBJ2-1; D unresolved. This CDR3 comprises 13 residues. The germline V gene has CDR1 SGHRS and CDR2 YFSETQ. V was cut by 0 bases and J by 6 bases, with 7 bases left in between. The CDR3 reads CASSLGNVNEQFF. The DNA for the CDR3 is TGCGCCAGCAGCTTGGGGAACGTCAATGAGCAGTTCTTC.

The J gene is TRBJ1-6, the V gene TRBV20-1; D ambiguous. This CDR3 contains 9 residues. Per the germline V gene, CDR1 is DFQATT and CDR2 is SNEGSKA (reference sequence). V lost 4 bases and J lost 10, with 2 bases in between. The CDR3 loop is CSANSPLHF. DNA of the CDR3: TGCAGTGCTAACTCACCCCTCCACTTT.

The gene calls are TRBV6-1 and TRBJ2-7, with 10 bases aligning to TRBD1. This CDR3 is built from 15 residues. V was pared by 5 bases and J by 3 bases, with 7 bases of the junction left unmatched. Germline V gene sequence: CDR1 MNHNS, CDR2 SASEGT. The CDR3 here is CASSRNRDRGYEQYF. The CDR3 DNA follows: TGTGCCAGCAGTAGGAACCGGGACAGGGGCTACGAGCAGTACTTC.

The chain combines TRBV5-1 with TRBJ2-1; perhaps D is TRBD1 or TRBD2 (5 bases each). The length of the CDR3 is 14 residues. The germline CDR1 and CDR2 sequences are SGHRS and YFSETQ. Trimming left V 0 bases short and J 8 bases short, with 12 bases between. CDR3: CASSLASSGHEQFF. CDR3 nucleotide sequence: TGCGCCAGCAGCTTGGCTAGCTCGGGGCATGAGCAGTTCTTC.

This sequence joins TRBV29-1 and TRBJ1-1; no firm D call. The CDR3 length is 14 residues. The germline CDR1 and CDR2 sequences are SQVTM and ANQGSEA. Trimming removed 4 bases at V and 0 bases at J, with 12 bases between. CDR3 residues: CSVALVSLNTEAFF. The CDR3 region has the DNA TGCAGCGTTGCCCTCGTGTCTCTGAACACTGAAGCTTTCTTT. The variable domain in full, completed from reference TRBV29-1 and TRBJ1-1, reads SAVISQKPSRDICQRGTSLTIQCQVDSQVTMMFWYRQQPGQSLTLIATANQGSEATYESGFVIDKFPISRPNLTFSTLTVSNMSPEDSSIYLCSVALVSLNTEAFFGQGTRLTVV.

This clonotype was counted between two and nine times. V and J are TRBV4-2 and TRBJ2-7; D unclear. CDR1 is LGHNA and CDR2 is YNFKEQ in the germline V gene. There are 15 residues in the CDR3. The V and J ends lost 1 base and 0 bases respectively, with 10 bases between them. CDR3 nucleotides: TGTGCCAGCAGCCAAGTTGCGGAGATCTCCTACGAGCAGTACTTC. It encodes CASSQVAEISYEQYF.

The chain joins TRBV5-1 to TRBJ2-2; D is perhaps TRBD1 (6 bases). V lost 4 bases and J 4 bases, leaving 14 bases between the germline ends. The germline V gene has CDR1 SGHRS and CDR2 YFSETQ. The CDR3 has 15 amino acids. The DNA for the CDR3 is TGCGCCAGCAGCATGACCAGGGGCGGCACCGGGGAGCTGTTTTTT. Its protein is CASSMTRGGTGELFF.

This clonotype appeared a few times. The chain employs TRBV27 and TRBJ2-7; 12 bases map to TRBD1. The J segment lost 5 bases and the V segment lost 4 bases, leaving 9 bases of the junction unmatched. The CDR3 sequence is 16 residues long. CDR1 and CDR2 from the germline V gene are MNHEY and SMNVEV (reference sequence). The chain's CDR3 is CASSSRTWDRGHEQYF. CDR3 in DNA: TGTGCCAGCAGTTCGAGGACCTGGGACAGGGGGCACGAGCAGTACTTC.

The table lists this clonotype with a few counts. In DNA, the CDR3 is TGCGCCAGCAGCTTGGCTTTAGCGGGAGAGTACAATGAGCAGTTCTTC. It codes for CASSLALAGEYNEQFF. The chain employs TRBV5-1 and TRBJ2-1; TRBD2 matches 9 bases. V lost 0 bases and J lost 4; bases outside the gene matches: 5. CDR3 length: 16 residues. Germline V gene lookup returns CDR1 SGHRS and CDR2 YFSETQ.

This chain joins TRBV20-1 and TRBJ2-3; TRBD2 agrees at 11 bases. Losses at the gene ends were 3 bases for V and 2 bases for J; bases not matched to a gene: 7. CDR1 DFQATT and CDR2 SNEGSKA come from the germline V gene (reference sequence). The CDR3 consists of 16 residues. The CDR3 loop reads CSASPLSGRATDTQYF. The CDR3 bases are TGCAGTGCTAGCCCACTTAGCGGGAGGGCCACAGATACGCAGTATTTT.

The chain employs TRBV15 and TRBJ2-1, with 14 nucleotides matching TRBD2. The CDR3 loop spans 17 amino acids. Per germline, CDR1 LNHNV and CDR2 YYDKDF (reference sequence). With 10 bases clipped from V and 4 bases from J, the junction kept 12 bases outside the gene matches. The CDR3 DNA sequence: TGTGCCATCGGGACTAGCGGGAGTAGGTTGAGGTACAATGAGCAGTTCTTC. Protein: CAIGTSGSRLRYNEQFF.

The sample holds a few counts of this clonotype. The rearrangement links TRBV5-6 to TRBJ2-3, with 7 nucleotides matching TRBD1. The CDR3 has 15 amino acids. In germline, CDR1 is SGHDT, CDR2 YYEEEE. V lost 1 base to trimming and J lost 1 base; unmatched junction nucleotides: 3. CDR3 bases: TGTGCCAGCAGCTTGAGCGGACAGGGCACAGATACGCAGTATTTT. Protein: CASSLSGQGTDTQYF.

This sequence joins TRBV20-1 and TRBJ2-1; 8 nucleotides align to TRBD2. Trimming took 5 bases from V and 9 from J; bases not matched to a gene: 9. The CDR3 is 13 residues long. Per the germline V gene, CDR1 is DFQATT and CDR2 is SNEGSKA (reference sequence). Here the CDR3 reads CSAAREAGTEQFF. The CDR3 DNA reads TGCAGTGCTGCGCGGGAGGCCGGAACTGAGCAGTTCTTC.

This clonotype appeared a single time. The DNA of the CDR3 is TGCAGCGTAGGGACAGGGAATTTGGAGACCCAGTACTTC. This gives the protein CSVGTGNLETQYF. This chain links TRBV29-1 with TRBJ2-5; 9 bases are shared with TRBD1. CDR3 length equals 13 residues. Unmatched junction bases numbered 7, after V lost 6 bases and J lost 5 bases. In germline, CDR1 is SQVTM, CDR2 ANQGSEA.